A selection of T cell receptor beta chains follows, all from one sample in a study of T and B cells in COVID-19 patients. A single record per CDR3 protein comes from TCRdb applying MiXCR to the multiplex PCR reads. The table includes tens of thousands of distinct CDR3 sequences, roughly 29% detected once. Sequenced input: blood. The receptors originated from a human donor who had recovered from COVID-19. Both conserved end residues are part of each CDR3. Clone size is not always given. Where it is, it says once, few, many or a class for expanded clones.

size | J | V | CDR3
medium-sized | TRBJ2-5 | TRBV30 | CAWSVQGETQYF
- | TRBJ2-1 | TRBV18 | CASSHTGRVYNEQFF
medium-sized | TRBJ2-1 | TRBV5-1 | CASSLGGEQFF
few | TRBJ2-7 | TRBV15 | CATSREADRGQYF
- | TRBJ1-4 | TRBV20-1 | CSARGTGATNEKLFF
few | TRBJ2-3 | TRBV30 | CAWSPGLAGSSDTQYF
- | TRBJ2-3 | TRBV5-1 | CASRGTSHSGTQYF
- | TRBJ1-5 | TRBV6-5 | CASSSGGGRLSNQPQHF
few | TRBJ2-6 | TRBV7-6 | CASSLVYVSGANVLTF
- | TRBJ1-1 | TRBV29-1 | CSAGDSEAFF
few | TRBJ1-5 | TRBV30 | CAWSVPLGSLGPQHF
many | TRBJ2-1 | TRBV12-3/TRBV12-4 | CASRAGTDNEQFF
- | TRBJ2-7 | TRBV21-1 | CASSKAGRGHHEQYF
many | TRBJ2-2 | TRBV5-6 | CASSTRSLANTGELFF
- | TRBJ2-3 | TRBV24-1 | CATSESGSADTQYF
medium-sized | TRBJ2-7 | TRBV29-1 | CRGSEQYF
- | TRBJ1-5 | TRBV6-5 | CASSPRQGAGPQHF
medium-sized | TRBJ2-3 | TRBV29-1 | CSGAGPGNTDTQYF
- | TRBJ2-7 | TRBV6-6 | CASSYGQGRSYEQYF
many | TRBJ2-6 | TRBV19 | CASSRGFSGTVESGANVLTF
few | TRBJ1-2 | TRBV6-1 | CASSVQGEKYGYTF
medium-sized | TRBJ2-2 | TRBV18 | CASSPSGTGELFF
many | TRBJ2-3 | TRBV6-5 | CASSYSRGTDTQYF
- | TRBJ2-7 | TRBV5-4 | CASSVADEQYF
- | TRBJ2-3 | TRBV14 | CASSPWSGSTDTQYF
once | TRBJ2-1 | TRBV20-1 | CSAGGAHGANEQFF
- | TRBJ1-2 | TRBV20-1 | CSARVGYGYTF
few | TRBJ2-2 | TRBV6-5 | CASRREAGELFF
medium-sized | TRBJ2-3 | TRBV6-5 | CASRLRQGDTQYF
few | TRBJ2-5 | TRBV6-1 | CASSEWGETQYF
- | TRBJ2-7 | TRBV6-1 | CASSADLTYEQYF
once | TRBJ2-5 | TRBV5-1 | CASSIQGQETQYF
- | TRBJ2-2 | TRBV7-6 | CASSLGAGELFF
once | TRBJ2-3 | TRBV7-9 | CASSYGGGTDTQYF
many | TRBJ2-7 | TRBV18 | CASSPLAGPFHEQYF
- | TRBJ1-1 | TRBV5-1 | CASSLGPATEAFF
many | TRBJ2-3 | TRBV19 | CALRGLALKGTDTQYF
- | TRBJ2-5 | TRBV10-3 | CAISDLAGNQETQYF
- | TRBJ2-3 | TRBV18 | CASSPYRGQADTQYF
- | TRBJ2-7 | TRBV10-2 | CATLPGTSGSGAQYF